This T cell receptor (beta chain) was recovered during a study of blood T cells in healthy people across ages. Germline CDR1 is DFQATT and CDR2 is SNEGSKA (reference sequence). The CDR3 runs 15 residues. V dropped 6 bases and J dropped 0 bases, with 17 bases sitting between them. Alongside a J-beta primer mix, a sample-barcoded 5' primer served in a second PCR lasting roughly 7 to 11 cycles. Each sample provided no less than 2.5 million CDR3-containing paired-end reads. TCRdb used MiXCR to reprocess the 5' RACE reads, holding one entry per CDR3 protein. The sample holds roughly 2 million distinct CDR3 sequences, roughly 49% seen once. Isolation yielded PBMCs, at least 6 million per sample, in every case. Extractions gave at least 5 micrograms of total RNA per sample.

The receptor was isolated from a middle-aged woman in good health. Sequencing input: blood. This chain joins TRBV20-1 and TRBJ1-2; D call uncertain. CDR3 protein: CSASMTATSNYGYTF. CDR3 DNA: TGCAGTGCCTCGATGACGGCGACTTCTAACTATGGCTACACCTTC.